The 15 T cell receptor beta chains in this list originate from one sample, sequenced in a study of beta chain features in type 1 diabetes. Study-level points and caveats: The study found moderately but significantly shorter TCRB CDR3s in all four CD4+ subsets of Type 1 diabetes patients.

The entirety of the isolated RNA underwent reverse transcription, so expressed TCRB transcripts were sequenced. The table came from immunoSEQ multiplex PCR; TCRdb's copy has only in-frame clones and leaves some out. The sample records around 40,000 clones, about 68% being singletons. For these receptors, no antigen is known. The sample comprised Tregs from blood. The receptors were sampled from a man in his thirties or forties with type 1 diabetes. Some clones in this sample may be carry-over from other donors' samples.

The chain is built from TRBV10-3 and TRBJ2-5, with 11 positions matching TRBD2. The junction had 3 bases not matched to a gene; V was cut back by 6 bases and J by 3 bases. This CDR3 has 14 residues. Per the germline V gene, CDR1 is ENHRY and CDR2 is SYGVKD. CDR3 amino acids: CAIRPGLAEETQYF. The CDR3 DNA reads TGTGCCATCAGACCGGGACTAGCGGAAGAGACCCAGTACTTC.

The chain combines TRBV19 with TRBJ2-5, with 7 bases matching TRBD1. The end of the DNA fits TRBJ2-7 better, so the J call may be wrong. Germline CDR1 LNHDA, CDR2 SQIVND (reference sequence). The length of the CDR3 is 15 residues. CDR3 nucleotide sequence: TGTGCCAGTACCCCAGGGGGACATTGGTCGAACGAGCAGTACTTC. It yields the protein CASTPGGHWSNEQYF.

The chain recombines TRBV7-9 with TRBJ1-1, with D unclear. CDR1 SEHNR and CDR2 FQNEAQ come from the germline V gene (reference sequence). The CDR3 is made up of 14 amino acids. With 5 bases removed from V and 5 bases from J, the gap between germline ends came to 15 bases. The CDR3 spells CASSAFTGRTEAFF. For the CDR3, the DNA is TGTGCCAGCAGCGCATTCACGGGTCGAACTGAAGCTTTCTTT.

The rearrangement joins TRBV6-1 to TRBJ1-2; D gene ambiguous. The CDR3 runs 13 residues. The V gene lost 2 bases and the J gene lost 4 bases, with 8 bases spanning the gap. CDR1 is MNHNS, CDR2 SASEGT, per germline. CDR3 residues: CASSEMAVYGYTF. For the CDR3, the DNA is TGTGCCAGCAGTGAAATGGCAGTCTATGGCTACACCTTC.

This clone occurred a few times. J is TRBJ2-1 and V is TRBV4-1, with 10 bases lining up with TRBD2. The germline V gene has CDR1 MGHRA and CDR2 YSYEKL. V shed 0 bases and J 9 bases; nucleotides not matched to a gene: 8. This CDR3 contains 16 residues. In DNA, the CDR3 is TGCGCCAGCAGCCAAGATCATCTAGCGGGGGTACGTGAGCAGTTCTTC. It encodes CASSQDHLAGVREQFF.

The chain combines TRBV28 with TRBJ1-5, with 8 positions matching TRBD1. CDR1 MDHEN and CDR2 SYDVKM come from the germline V gene. V lost 5 bases to trimming and J lost 7 bases; unmatched junction nucleotides: 7. CDR3 length: 14 residues. CDR3 in amino acids: CASSLTGGHQPQHF. DNA of the CDR3: TGTGCCAGCAGTCTTACAGGGGGTCACCAGCCCCAGCATTTT. The variable domain in full, with the rest retrieved from reference TRBV28 and TRBJ1-5, is DVKVTQSSRYLVKRTGEKVFLECVQDMDHENMFWYRQDPGLGLRLIYFSYDVKMKEKGDIPEGYSVSREKKERFSLILESASTNQTSMYLCASSLTGGHQPQHFGDGTRLSIL.

The chain has TRBV9 and TRBJ1-6; no clear D gene. Germline values: CDR1 SGDLS, CDR2 YYNGEE. This CDR3 has 13 amino acids. The V gene lost 4 bases and the J gene lost 8 bases, with 10 bases spanning the gap. The CDR3 nucleotides are TGTGCCAGCAGCAGCACCCCGGATTCACCCCTCCACTTT. As protein: CASSSTPDSPLHF. Full variable domain (missing parts from reference TRBV9 and TRBJ1-6): DSGVTQTPKHLITATGQRVTLRCSPRSGDLSVYWYQQSLDQGLQFLIQYYNGEERAKGNILERFSAQQFPDLHSELNLSSLELGDSALYFCASSSTPDSPLHFGNGTRLTVT.

V and J are TRBV18 and TRBJ1-1; TRBD1 matches 7 bases. The germline V gene has CDR1 KGHSH and CDR2 LQKENI. The CDR3 spans 11 residues. V shed 10 bases and J 10 bases; nucleotides not matched to a gene: 9. DNA for the CDR3: TGTGCCACCTCTGAGGGGGCTGGAGCTTTCTTT. This encodes CATSEGAGAFF.

The chain has TRBV7-2 and TRBJ2-6; the D gene is possibly TRBD2 (6 bases). Germline V gene lookup returns CDR1 SGHTA and CDR2 FQGNSA. The CDR3 runs to 17 residues. The ends were cut back, 7 bases at V and 0 bases at J, with 16 bases in the middle. The CDR3 loop is CASTPREVLSGANVLTF. Here the CDR3 DNA reads TGTGCCAGCACCCCCAGGGAGGTCCTCTCTGGGGCCAACGTCCTGACTTTC.

This clone was found once. The chain recombines TRBV5-4 with TRBJ2-5; possible D gene TRBD1, 6 bases. The DNA end favors TRBJ2-7, so the J call may be wrong. The germline gives CDR1 SGHNT, CDR2 YYREEE (reference sequence). The CDR3 covers 14 residues. The CDR3: CASSPQTGTYEQYF. DNA of the CDR3: TGTGCCAGCAGCCCCCAGACAGGAACCTACGAGCAGTACTTC.

In its sample, this clone was seen a few times. V is TRBV5-6 and J is TRBJ2-2, with TRBD1 matching 7 bases. V shed 1 base and J 5 bases; nucleotides not matched to a gene: 2. The CDR3 has 14 residues. The V gene's germline CDR1 is SGHDT and CDR2 YYEEEE. CDR3 residues: CASSLRGRTGELFF. The CDR3 DNA reads as TGTGCCAGCAGCTTGAGGGGGCGGACCGGGGAGCTGTTTTTT.

The V gene is TRBV5-1, the J gene TRBJ1-1; the D is unclear. This CDR3 has 14 amino acids. Germline V gene sequence: CDR1 SGHRS, CDR2 YFSETQ. With 4 bases removed from V and 0 bases from J, the gap between germline ends came to 10 bases. The CDR3 DNA reads as TGCGCCAGCAGCCTTGATACGGTGAACACTGAAGCTTTCTTT. Residues: CASSLDTVNTEAFF.

The chain uses TRBV18 and TRBJ1-2; D is possibly TRBD1 (6 bases). V was shortened by 6 bases and J by 6 bases, with 17 bases between the two germline ends. This CDR3 region has 14 residues. CDR1 and CDR2 (germline): KGHSH, LQKENI. This chain's CDR3 is CASSWDNGGNGYTF. As DNA, the CDR3 is TGTGCCAGCTCCTGGGACAATGGGGGAAATGGCTACACCTTC.

This chain connects TRBV10-3 to TRBJ2-3; no definite D call. The CDR3 extends over 15 amino acids. From germline, CDR1 is ENHRY and CDR2 SYGVKD. V was shortened by 3 bases and J by 6 bases, with 16 bases between the two germline ends. Here the CDR3 reads CAISDYTNRLDTQYF. DNA of the CDR3: TGTGCCATCAGTGATTACACGAACAGATTGGATACGCAGTATTTT.

V is TRBV28 and J is TRBJ2-5; TRBD1 aligns across 8 bases. J gave up 5 bases and V 6 bases, and 8 bases lay outside the gene matches. Germline-derived CDR1 and CDR2 are MDHEN and SYDVKM. The CDR3 totals 14 residues. In DNA, the CDR3 is TGTGCCAGCAGAGGCCGGACAGGGAGGGAGACCCAGTACTTC. Translation gives CASRGRTGRETQYF. Full variable domain (remainder filled in from reference TRBV28 and TRBJ2-5): DVKVTQSSRYLVKRTGEKVFLECVQDMDHENMFWYRQDPGLGLRLIYFSYDVKMKEKGDIPEGYSVSREKKERFSLILESASTNQTSMYLCASRGRTGRETQYFGPGTRLLVL.